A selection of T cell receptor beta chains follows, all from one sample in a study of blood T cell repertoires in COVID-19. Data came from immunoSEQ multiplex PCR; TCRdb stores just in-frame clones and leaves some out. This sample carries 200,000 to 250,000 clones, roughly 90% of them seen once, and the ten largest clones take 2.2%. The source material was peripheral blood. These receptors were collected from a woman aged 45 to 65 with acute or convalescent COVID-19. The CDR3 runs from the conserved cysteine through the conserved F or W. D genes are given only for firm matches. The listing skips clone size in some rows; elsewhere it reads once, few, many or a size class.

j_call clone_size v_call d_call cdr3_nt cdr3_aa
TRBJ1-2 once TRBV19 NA TGTGCAACCGCGGGTGGTCATGGCTACACCTTC CATAGGHGYTF
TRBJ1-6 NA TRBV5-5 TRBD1 TGTGCCAGCAGCCGGGACAGGGGGCTTTCACCCCTCCACTTT CASSRDRGLSPLHF
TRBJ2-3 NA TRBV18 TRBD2 TGTGCCAGCTCATCTCGGAGCGGGAACGGAGATACGCAGTATTTT CASSSRSGNGDTQYF
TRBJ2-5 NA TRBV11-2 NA TGTGCCAGCAGCCCCGGATACGACAGTGGGACAAGAGAGGCCCAGTACTTC CASSPGYDSGTREAQYF
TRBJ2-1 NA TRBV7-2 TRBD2 TGTGCCAGCAGACTACTAGCGGCCTCCTACAATGAGCAGTTCTTC CASRLLAASYNEQFF
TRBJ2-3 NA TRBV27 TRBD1 TGTGCCAGCAGCTTGTGGAATGGACAGGTGACAGATACGCAGTATTTT CASSLWNGQVTDTQYF
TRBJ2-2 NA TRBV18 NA TGTGCCAGCTCACCACCGCGGGGGAACACCGGGGAGCTGTTTTTT CASSPPRGNTGELFF
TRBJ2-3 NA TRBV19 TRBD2 TGTGCCAGTAGTATGGTTAGCGGGGGAAACACAGATACGCAGTATTTT CASSMVSGGNTDTQYF
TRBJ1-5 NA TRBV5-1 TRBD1 TGCGCCAGCAGCTTGAACAGGGGAGGCCCCCAGCATTTT CASSLNRGGPQHF
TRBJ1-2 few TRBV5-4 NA TGTGCCAGCAGCTTGGGGGCGGGTGGCTACACCTTC CASSLGAGGYTF
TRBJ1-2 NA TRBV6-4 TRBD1 TGTGCCAGCAGTGATCGACAGGGAAGCTATGGCTACACCTTC CASSDRQGSYGYTF
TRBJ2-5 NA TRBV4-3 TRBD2 TGCGCCAGCAGCCGGGGCCTAGCGGGCGGTCAAGAGACCCAGTACTTC CASSRGLAGGQETQYF
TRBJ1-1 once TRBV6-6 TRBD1 TGTGCCAGCAGTCTGACAGGGGGCGCGAGGACTGAAGCTTTCTTT CASSLTGGARTEAFF
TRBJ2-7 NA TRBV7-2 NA TGTGCCAGCAGCTTAGGTCACGGTAGCGGTCCCTACGAGCAGTACTTC CASSLGHGSGPYEQYF
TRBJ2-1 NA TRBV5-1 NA TGCGCCAGCAGCGCCGTAGGGGCCTACAATGAGCAGTTCTTC CASSAVGAYNEQFF
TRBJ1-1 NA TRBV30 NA TGTGCCTGGAGTACCGAACGGGGGGGCGCGGTAGCTTTCTTT CAWSTERGGAVAFF
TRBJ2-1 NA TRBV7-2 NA TGTGCCAGCAGCCCAGGTGGCAATGAGCAGTTCTTC CASSPGGNEQFF
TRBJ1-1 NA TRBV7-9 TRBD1 TGTGCCAGCAGCTCGACAGGGAGTACGATCACTGAAGCTTTCTTT CASSSTGSTITEAFF
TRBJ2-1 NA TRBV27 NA TGTGCCAGCAGTTCCGGCCCCGGGTTACCCTACAATGAGCAGTTCTTC CASSSGPGLPYNEQFF
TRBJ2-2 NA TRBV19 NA TGTGCCAGTAGTTCAGGGGACGGCCGGGAGCTGTTTTTT CASSSGDGRELFF
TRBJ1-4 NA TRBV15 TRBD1 TGTGCCACCAGCAGAGAGTCCGGGACAGGGGTAGAAAAACTGTTTTTT CATSRESGTGVEKLFF
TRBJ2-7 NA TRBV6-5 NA TGTGCCAGCAGTCCCCTGGGGGAGGCCCCCTACGAGCAGTACTTC CASSPLGEAPYEQYF
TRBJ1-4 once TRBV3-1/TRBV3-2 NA TGTGCCAGCAGCTCCCGGGGGTTGGACGGAAAACTGTTTTTT CASSSRGLDGKLFF
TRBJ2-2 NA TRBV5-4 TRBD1 TGTGCCAGCAGTCGAGAGACAGGGACGGACACCGGGGAGCTGTTTTTT CASSRETGTDTGELFF
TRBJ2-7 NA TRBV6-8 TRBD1 TGTGCCAGCAGTCCCCCGGGACAGGGAGAGGGCGAGCAGTACTTC CASSPPGQGEGEQYF
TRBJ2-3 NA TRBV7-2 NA TGTGCCAGCAGCCCCTGGCTCTCGGGTGATACGCAGTATTTT CASSPWLSGDTQYF
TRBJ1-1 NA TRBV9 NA TGTGCCAGCAGCTACGGCAGGGGTGGCACTGAAGCTTTCTTT CASSYGRGGTEAFF
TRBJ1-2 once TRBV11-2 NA TGTGCCAGCAGCCAAGAGGGTCCATATGGCTACACCTTC CASSQEGPYGYTF
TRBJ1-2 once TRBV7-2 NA TGTGCCTTCGAGGAGGGTAACTATGGCTACACCTTC CAFEEGNYGYTF
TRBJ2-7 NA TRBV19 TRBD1 TGTGCCAGCCAGGGGAGACAGGGGAACTCCTACGAGCAGTACTTC CASQGRQGNSYEQYF
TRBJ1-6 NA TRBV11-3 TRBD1 TGTGCCAGCAGCTTAGAAACAGGGGGCTCTTCACCCCTCCACTTT CASSLETGGSSPLHF
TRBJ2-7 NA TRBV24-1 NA TGTGCCACCAGTGCAGGACAGAACTACGAGCAGTACTTC CATSAGQNYEQYF
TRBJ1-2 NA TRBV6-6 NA TGTGCCAGCACGGCGTCAGGATCGATAAGCTATGGCTACACCTTC CASTASGSISYGYTF
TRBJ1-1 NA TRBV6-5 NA TGTGCCAGCACCCAAGGGGGTAACACTGAAGCTTTCTTT CASTQGGNTEAFF
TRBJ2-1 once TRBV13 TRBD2 TGTGCCAGCAGCTTACCGGGACTAGCGGCGTACAATGAGCAGTTCTTC CASSLPGLAAYNEQFF
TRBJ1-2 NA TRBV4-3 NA TGCGCCAGCAGCCAAGATCAGGCGGGGTTCTATGGCTACACCTTC CASSQDQAGFYGYTF
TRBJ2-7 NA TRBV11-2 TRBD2 TGTGCCAGCAGCTTCCCCTTCAGCGGGAGGCAGTCCTACGAGCAGTACTTC CASSFPFSGRQSYEQYF
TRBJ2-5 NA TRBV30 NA TGTGCCTGGACGGACAGTGGGGAGACCCAGTACTTC CAWTDSGETQYF
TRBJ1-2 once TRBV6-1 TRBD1 TGTGCCAGCAGTGAAAAGACAGGGGCTAACTATGGCTACACCTTC CASSEKTGANYGYTF
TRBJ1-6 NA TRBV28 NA TGTGCCAGCATGAGACAGGCGTTCTATAATTCACCCCTCCACTTT CASMRQAFYNSPLHF
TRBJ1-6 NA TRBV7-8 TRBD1 TGTGCCAGCAGCCCGACAGGGAACTATAATTCACCCCTCCACTTT CASSPTGNYNSPLHF
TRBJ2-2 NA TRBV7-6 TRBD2 TGTGCCAGCAGCCAGCGGGGGGGCCGGACCGGGGAGCTGTTTTTT CASSQRGGRTGELFF